The 27 T cell receptor beta chains in this list originate from one sample, sequenced in a study of blood T cell repertoires in COVID-19. The method was immunoSEQ multiplex PCR; TCRdb's version includes in-frame clones alone and lacks a portion of them. The data show 120,000 or so clones, about 87% seen once. The source material was peripheral blood. All receptors derive from a woman between 50 and 59 years old with acute or convalescent COVID-19.

The rearrangement uses TRBV24-1 and TRBJ1-5; D is uncertain. From germline, CDR1 is KGHDR and CDR2 SFDVKD. Trimming pared 6 bases from V and 4 bases from J, leaving 12 bases between. CDR3 length equals 14 residues. CDR3 amino acids: CATSSQASNQPQHF. In DNA, the CDR3 is TGTGCCACCAGTTCTCAGGCATCAAATCAGCCCCAGCATTTT.

This clone occurred once. The chain is built from TRBV5-1 and TRBJ1-5; perhaps TRBD1 as D (5 bases). This CDR3 is 15 amino acids long. Per germline, CDR1 SGHRS and CDR2 YFSETQ. Trimming took 4 bases from V and 0 from J, leaving 11 bases between them. This CDR3 reads CASSPQGISNQPQHF. As DNA, the CDR3 is TGCGCCAGCAGCCCGCAGGGAATTAGCAATCAGCCCCAGCATTTT.

The chain combines TRBV5-4 with TRBJ2-5; weak D call: TRBD2 (5 bases). The CDR3 has 18 amino acids. The V and J ends lost 4 bases and 1 base respectively, with 23 bases between them. Germline CDR1 reads SGHNT; CDR2 reads YYREEE (reference sequence). The CDR3 reads CASSPEIVGAPSQETQYF. CDR3 bases: TGTGCCAGCAGCCCGGAAATTGTGGGAGCCCCCTCCCAAGAGACCCAGTACTTC.

This clone has just one count. The chain uses TRBV4-3 and TRBJ2-1, with D hard to call. Germline V gene data show CDR1 as LGHNA and CDR2 as YSLEER. CDR3 size: 15 residues. The germline V and J ends were trimmed by 0 bases and 5 bases, with 11 bases remaining between them. For the CDR3, the DNA is TGCGCCAGCAGCCAAGATCCGAGAGCTCACAATGAGCAGTTCTTC. Protein: CASSQDPRAHNEQFF.

The gene calls are TRBV5-1 and TRBJ2-7; D is perhaps TRBD1 (6 bases). Germline CDR1 is SGHRS and CDR2 is YFSETQ. The CDR3 extends over 17 amino acids. The V gene lost 0 bases and the J gene lost 0 bases, with 16 bases spanning the gap. As DNA, the CDR3 is TGCGCCAGCAGCTTGGTGACAGGTGGAACTCGCTCCTACGAGCAGTACTTC. Translation: CASSLVTGGTRSYEQYF.

The gene calls are TRBV5-1 and TRBJ1-5; 9 positions match TRBD1. Germline V gives CDR1 SGHRS, CDR2 YFSETQ. This CDR3 contains 22 residues. V was clipped by 5 bases and J by 5 bases; unmatched bases: 29. CDR3 residues: CASRDRGSVDRRYWIRHQPQHF. The CDR3, as DNA: TGCGCCAGCAGGGACAGGGGAAGCGTGGACAGGCGGTATTGGATCAGGCATCAGCCCCAGCATTTT.

This clone was seen a handful of times. The chain recombines TRBV13 with TRBJ1-3, with no clear D. Germline values: CDR1 PRHDT, CDR2 FYEKMQ (reference sequence). The V end was cut by 5 bases, the J end by 2 bases, with 10 bases between. The CDR3 runs to 14 residues. In DNA form, the CDR3 reads TGTGCCAGCAGCCCGAGGGAAACTGGAAACACCATATATTTT. Its translation is CASSPRETGNTIYF.

This clone was recorded only once. The chain uses TRBV19 and TRBJ1-2, with 7 bases lining up with TRBD1. With V trimmed by 7 bases and J by 5 bases, 13 bases remained unmatched. This CDR3 contains 15 residues. Germline V lookup: CDR1 LNHDA, CDR2 SQIVND (reference sequence). The CDR3 here is CASTRGDSEFYGYTF. The CDR3 nucleotides are TGTGCCAGTACTCGAGGGGACAGCGAATTTTATGGCTACACCTTC.

The chain has TRBV19 and TRBJ1-4; TRBD1 matches at 7 bases. CDR3 size: 16 residues. Trimming cost V 6 bases and J 0 bases; bases outside gene matches: 7. Germline V gives CDR1 LNHDA, CDR2 SQIVND (reference sequence). The DNA for the CDR3 is TGTGCCAGTAGCCGACAGGGCGGTGCAACTAATGAAAAACTGTTTTTT. Its protein is CASSRQGGATNEKLFF. The whole variable domain, filled in from reference TRBV19 and TRBJ1-4, reads DGGITQSPKYLFRKEGQNVTLSCEQNLNHDAMYWYRQDPGQGLRLIYYSQIVNDFQKGDIAEGYSVSREKKESFPLTVTSAQKNPTAFYLCASSRQGGATNEKLFFGSGTQLSVL.

This rearrangement joins TRBV6-1 to TRBJ1-2; D is undetermined. V lost 2 bases and J 4 bases, leaving 11 bases between the germline ends. From germline, CDR1 is MNHNS and CDR2 SASEGT. This CDR3 contains 14 residues. CDR3 in DNA: TGTGCCAGCAGTGAAAGTCAGACTTCCTATGGCTACACCTTC. Protein: CASSESQTSYGYTF.

The rearrangement links TRBV25-1 to TRBJ1-1, with D uncertain. V was shortened by 6 bases and J by 1 base, with 9 bases between the two germline ends. Germline V CDR1 and CDR2: MGHDK, SYGVNS. The CDR3 spans 13 residues. Here the CDR3 DNA reads TGTGCCAGCAGCGTTCTTAAGAACACTGAAGCTTTCTTT. It translates to CASSVLKNTEAFF.

The chain carries TRBV18 and TRBJ1-1, with a weak D call TRBD1 (6 bases). The CDR3 totals 14 residues. With 3 bases removed from V and 4 bases from J, the gap between germline ends came to 12 bases. The germline V gene has CDR1 KGHSH and CDR2 LQKENI. The CDR3 protein is CASSPRTEVTEAFF. The CDR3 nucleotides read TGTGCCAGCTCACCTCGGACAGAGGTCACTGAAGCTTTCTTT.

This chain uses TRBV6-5 with TRBJ2-2, with 7 nucleotides matching TRBD2. Germline V CDR1 and CDR2: MNHEY, SVGAGI. V gave up 5 bases and J gave up 6 bases; unmatched junction bases: 9. The CDR3 has 15 residues. The CDR3 nucleotides read TGTGCCAGCAGTACTACTAGCGATTGGTCCGGGGAGCTGTTTTTT. Its translation is CASSTTSDWSGELFF.

This chain joins TRBV11-2 and TRBJ2-5; the D is unclear. Germline CDR1 SGHAT, CDR2 FQNNGV. The CDR3 contains 15 residues. V lost 3 bases and J lost 1, with 12 bases in between. CDR3 DNA: TGTGCCAGCAGCTTCCCTCTCGCCGGCCAAGAGACCCAGTACTTC. Protein product: CASSFPLAGQETQYF.

V is TRBV4-1 and J is TRBJ2-2, with 9 bases lining up with TRBD1. Trimming at V came to 7 bases and at J to 2 bases, leaving 14 bases not matched to a gene. Germline V gene lookup returns CDR1 MGHRA and CDR2 YSYEKL. The CDR3 is 18 residues long. The CDR3 loop reads CASTDLAGDRANTGELFF. DNA of the CDR3: TGCGCCAGCACCGACCTCGCCGGGGACAGGGCAAACACCGGGGAGCTGTTTTTT.

The table lists this clone with a few counts. The genes are TRBV2 and TRBJ2-7, with 7 bases identical to TRBD2. The germline V gene encodes CDR1 SNHLY and CDR2 FYNNEI. The trim removed 6 bases at V and 3 bases at J, leaving 2 bases unmatched. The CDR3 covers 12 residues. DNA of the CDR3: TGTGCCAGCAGGGGACTAAACTACGAGCAGTACTTC. Translating it yields CASRGLNYEQYF.

The V and J genes are TRBV5-1 and TRBJ2-7; 7 bases are a match to TRBD2. The CDR3 totals 16 residues. Germline CDR1 is SGHRS and CDR2 is YFSETQ. V lost 0 bases to trimming and J lost 0 bases; unmatched junction nucleotides: 6. The CDR3, as DNA: TGCGCCAGCAGCTTGGCCGTCGGGGGGAGCTCCTACGAGCAGTACTTC. Protein: CASSLAVGGSSYEQYF.

The chain couples TRBV5-1 to TRBJ2-7, with D perhaps matching TRBD2 (6 bases). The length of the CDR3 is 13 residues. Trimming left V 4 bases short and J 3 bases short, with 11 bases between. Germline assignment: CDR1 SGHRS and CDR2 YFSETQ. CDR3 nucleotide sequence: TGCGCCAGCAGCGGGGACTCTCTCTACGAGCAGTACTTC. This translates into CASSGDSLYEQYF.

This clone occurred a few times. V usage is TRBV6-5 and J usage is TRBJ1-2; TRBD1 is a possible D gene (5 bases). V lost 10 bases to trimming and J lost 1 base, with 16 bases between them. This CDR3 is built from 14 residues. Germline V gene lookup returns CDR1 MNHEY and CDR2 SVGAGI. CDR3 region: CATRAGVYNYGYTF. DNA for the CDR3: TGTGCCACCCGGGCGGGGGTTTATAACTATGGCTACACCTTC.

V and J are TRBV7-9 and TRBJ1-1; D is undetermined. Trimming shortened V by 5 bases and J by 3 bases, and 10 bases separated the two germline ends. CDR1 is SEHNR, CDR2 FQNEAQ, per germline (reference sequence). This CDR3 has 13 amino acids. The CDR3 nucleotides are TGTGCCAGCAGCCGCGTCTCGGACACTGAAGCTTTCTTT. Amino acids: CASSRVSDTEAFF.

The V and J genes are TRBV5-6 and TRBJ1-2, with 7 bases lining up with TRBD1. Looked up from germline, CDR1 is SGHDT and CDR2 is YYEEEE. The CDR3 loop spans 16 amino acids. J gave up 3 bases and V 0 bases, and 8 bases lay outside the gene matches. The CDR3 loop reads CASSLGFAGQYYGYTF. As DNA, the CDR3 is TGTGCCAGCAGCTTGGGGTTCGCGGGACAGTACTATGGCTACACCTTC. Full variable domain (outside the CDR3, taken from reference TRBV5-6 and TRBJ1-2): DAGVTQSPTHLIKTRGQQVTLRCSPKSGHDTVSWYQQALGQGPQFIFQYYEEEERQRGNFPDRFSGHQFPNYSSELNVNALLLGDSALYLCASSLGFAGQYYGYTFGSGTRLTVV.

This chain links TRBV2 with TRBJ1-5; D is undetermined. V lost 4 bases, J lost 1 base, and 11 bases lay in between. CDR1 and CDR2 (germline): SNHLY, FYNNEI. This CDR3 contains 15 residues. The CDR3 DNA sequence: TGTGCCAGCAGTGCCGAGGAAGGCAGCAATCAGCCCCAGCATTTT. Protein: CASSAEEGSNQPQHF.

The V gene is TRBV19, the J gene TRBJ1-4; 8 nucleotides agree with TRBD1. In germline, CDR1 is LNHDA, CDR2 SQIVND (reference sequence). Trimming at V came to 7 bases and at J to 7 bases, leaving 11 bases not matched to a gene. CDR3 length: 15 residues. CDR3 sequence (DNA): TGTGCCAGTACCACTGGGGGACAGGCTTTTGAAAAACTGTTTTTT. This encodes CASTTGGQAFEKLFF.

The genes are TRBV30 and TRBJ2-7; D perhaps matches TRBD1 (5 bases). The V end was cut by 1 base, the J end by 2 bases, with 9 bases between. The CDR3 runs 13 residues. In germline, CDR1 is GTSNPN, CDR2 SVGIG (reference sequence). The CDR3 DNA is TGTGCCTGGAGTGCGCGACAGCCCTACGAGCAGTACTTC. As protein: CAWSARQPYEQYF.

The chain combines TRBV28 with TRBJ1-3; tentatively, D is TRBD1 (6 bases). CDR1 is MDHEN, CDR2 SYDVKM, per germline. Deletions cut 5 bases from V and 4 bases from J, with 12 bases between. The CDR3 has 14 residues. CDR3 nucleotide sequence: TGTGCCAGCAGTCCTACAGGGCGCGGAAACACCATATATTTT. Its protein is CASSPTGRGNTIYF.

This chain connects TRBV3-1 (or the pseudogene TRBV3-2) to TRBJ1-2; 7 bases match TRBD1. CDR1 LGHDT and CDR2 YNNKEL come from the germline V gene (reference sequence). This CDR3 has 14 residues. With V trimmed by 4 bases and J by 4 bases, 6 bases remained unmatched. CDR3 amino acids: CASSPRDSRYGYTF. Written as DNA, the CDR3 is TGTGCCAGCAGCCCCCGGGACAGCCGCTATGGCTACACCTTC.

The rearrangement joins TRBV24-1 to TRBJ1-1; 10 nucleotides line up with TRBD1. Germline V gene sequence: CDR1 KGHDR, CDR2 SFDVKD. The CDR3 loop spans 14 amino acids. V dropped 9 bases and J dropped 1; count of bases not matched to a gene: 4. Here the CDR3 reads CATSRTGGNTEAFF. CDR3 DNA sequence: TGTGCCACCTCAAGGACAGGGGGGAACACTGAAGCTTTCTTT.